This passage covers 6 T cell receptor beta chains from one sample sequenced in a study of blood T cell repertoires in COVID-19. The table came from immunoSEQ multiplex PCR; TCRdb's copy has only in-frame clones and leaves some out. This sample has approximately 220,000 clones, with 80% to 90% found just once. Sample: peripheral blood. The receptors originated from a man between 50 and 59 years old who had recovered from COVID-19.

The V call is TRBV28, the J call TRBJ1-2; 8 bases line up with TRBD1. V gave up 5 bases and J gave up 6 bases; unmatched junction bases: 14. The germline CDR1 and CDR2 sequences are MDHEN and SYDVKM. The CDR3 has 16 residues. CDR3 DNA: TGTGCCAGCAGTCGTCTTTCACAGGGGGAATTCCATGGCTACACCTTC. This encodes CASSRLSQGEFHGYTF.

The chain recombines TRBV4-2 with TRBJ2-2; 8 bases agree with TRBD2. Germline V CDR1 and CDR2: LGHNA, YNFKEQ. This CDR3 region has 18 residues. J gave up 5 bases and V 0 bases, and 11 bases lay outside the gene matches. The CDR3 sequence: CASSQEVLAADLTGELFF. For the CDR3, the DNA is TGTGCCAGCAGCCAAGAGGTACTAGCGGCGGACTTGACCGGGGAGCTGTTTTTT.

The V call is TRBV6-6, the J call TRBJ1-5; tentative D call: TRBD1 (5 bases). In germline, CDR1 is MNHNY, CDR2 SVGAGI (reference sequence). This CDR3 has 15 residues. Trimming removed 2 bases at V and 3 bases at J, with 11 bases between. CDR3 DNA: TGTGCCAGCAGTTACGTTCCGGACAACAATCAGCCCCAGCATTTT. It translates to CASSYVPDNNQPQHF.

The V and J genes are TRBV27 and TRBJ2-7; 7 bases fit TRBD2. The J segment lost 6 bases and the V segment lost 2 bases, leaving 7 bases of the junction unmatched. The CDR3 is 14 residues long. Germline V CDR1 and CDR2: MNHEY, SMNVEV (reference sequence). In nucleotides, the CDR3 is TGTGCCAGCAGTTTACACCGGACTAGGGGCGAGCAGTACTTC. It yields the protein CASSLHRTRGEQYF.

The rearrangement links TRBV18 to TRBJ2-5; D might be TRBD2 (6 bases). CDR1 is KGHSH, CDR2 LQKENI, per germline. The CDR3 has 13 residues. V dropped 3 bases and J dropped 5 bases, with 10 bases sitting between them. The CDR3 bases are TGTGCCAGCTCACCTCCTAGCGTTGAGACCCAGTACTTC. This translates into CASSPPSVETQYF.

The V gene is TRBV18, the J gene TRBJ1-1; 8 nucleotides align to TRBD1. The CDR3 is 14 residues long. CDR1 and CDR2 (germline): KGHSH, LQKENI. J lost 4 bases, V lost 3 bases, and 4 bases had no gene match. The CDR3 DNA reads as TGTGCCAGCTCACCGACAGGGGCCGGCACTGAAGCTTTCTTT. This gives the protein CASSPTGAGTEAFF.